The entry below gives a single TCR beta chain sequence along with its context. The CDR3 length is 11 residues. Germline-derived CDR1 and CDR2 are SNHLY and FYNNEI. The V end lost 0 bases, the J end lost 13 bases, and 9 bases lay between the germline ends. The data belong to a study of blood T cell repertoires in COVID-19. Whole-study context: Both acute and convalescent COVID-19 samples were obtained from the United States, Italy and Spain. PBMCs, B-cell-depleted T cells, or T cells were the source of the cDNA or gDNA that made up the material.

Per the authors' pipeline: For nucleated cells, counts were estimated from reference gene primer amplification. Profiling relied on immunoSEQ multiplex PCR, and the TCRdb table lists in-frame clones only, not all of them. V and J calls and clone size are copied from that table; D and trimming were computed from the DNA. The sample carries about 170,000 clones, roughly 80% recorded once. This chain joins TRBV2 and TRBJ1-2; D gene uncertain. Sequences were obtained from peripheral blood. The receptor's source is a man between 18 and 29 years old with active or convalescent COVID-19. The CDR3 DNA reads as TGTGCCAGCAGTGAAGCCATTGCGAGCACCTTC. Its protein product is CASSEAIASTF.